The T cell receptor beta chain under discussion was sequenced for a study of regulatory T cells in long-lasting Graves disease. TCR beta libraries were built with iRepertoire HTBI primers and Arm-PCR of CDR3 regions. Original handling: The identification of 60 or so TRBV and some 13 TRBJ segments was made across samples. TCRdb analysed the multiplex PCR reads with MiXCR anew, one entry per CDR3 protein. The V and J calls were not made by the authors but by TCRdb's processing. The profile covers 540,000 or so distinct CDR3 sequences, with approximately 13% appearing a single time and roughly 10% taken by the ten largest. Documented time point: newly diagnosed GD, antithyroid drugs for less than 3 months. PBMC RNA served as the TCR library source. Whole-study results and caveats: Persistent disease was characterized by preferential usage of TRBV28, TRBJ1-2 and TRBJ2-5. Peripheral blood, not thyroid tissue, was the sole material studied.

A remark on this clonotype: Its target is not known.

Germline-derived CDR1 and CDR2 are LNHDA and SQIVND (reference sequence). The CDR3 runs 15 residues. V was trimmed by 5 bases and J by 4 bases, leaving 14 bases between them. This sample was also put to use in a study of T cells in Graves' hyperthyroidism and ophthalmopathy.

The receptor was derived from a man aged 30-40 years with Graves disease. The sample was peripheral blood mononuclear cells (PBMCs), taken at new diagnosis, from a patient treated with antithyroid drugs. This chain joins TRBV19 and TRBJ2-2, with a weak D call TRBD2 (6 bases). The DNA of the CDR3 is TGTGCCAGTAGTGGAGTGGAGGGAGGCACCGGGGAGCTGTTTTTT. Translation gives CASSGVEGGTGELFF.